Below, 20 T cell receptor beta chains from the same sample are listed, as sequenced in a study of cytotoxic CD8 clonotypes in ibrutinib-treated CLL. Only in-frame clones appear in the TCRdb table, and some are missing; sequencing was by immunoSEQ multiplex PCR. The sample gives some 65,000 clones, around 60% of which show up once; roughly 15% is in the top ten. Sample: PBMCs, taken after 12 months of ibrutinib treatment. Receptors originate from a human donor with chronic lymphocytic leukemia.

The rearrangement joins TRBV7-9 to TRBJ2-1, with D tentatively TRBD1 (5 bases). Trimming removed 0 bases from V and 3 bases from J, with 9 bases in between. This CDR3 region has 15 residues. CDR1 is SEHNR and CDR2 is FQNEAQ in the germline V gene (reference sequence). The DNA of the CDR3 is TGTGCCAGCAGCTTAGCTTTAGGGGACTACAATGAGCAGTTCTTC. Translated, it gives CASSLALGDYNEQFF.

The gene calls are TRBV9 and TRBJ2-3; TRBD2 aligns across 9 bases. The CDR3 contains 16 residues. Trimming removed 0 bases from V and 6 bases from J; junction bases left unmatched: 8. CDR1 SGDLS and CDR2 YYNGEE come from the germline V gene. The CDR3 sequence is CASSVDGGRVWDTQYF. CDR3 bases: TGTGCCAGCAGCGTAGATGGCGGGAGGGTATGGGATACGCAGTATTTT.

This clone was counted many times. The identical CDR3 is also encoded by other nucleotide sequences in the sample. The chain joins TRBV18 to TRBJ1-1, with D tentatively TRBD1 (5 bases). Trimming pared 2 bases from V and 2 bases from J, leaving 6 bases between. Germline CDR1 is KGHSH and CDR2 is LQKENI. The CDR3 has 13 residues. This chain's CDR3 is CASSPGANTEAFF. The CDR3 coding sequence is TGTGCCAGCTCACCAGGGGCCAACACTGAAGCTTTCTTT.

The genes are TRBV19 and TRBJ1-2; D possibly corresponds to TRBD1 (6 bases). Germline V gene sequence: CDR1 LNHDA, CDR2 SQIVND (reference sequence). V was clipped by 6 bases and J by 14 bases, with 16 bases between them. This CDR3 region has 11 residues. The CDR3 spells CASRAGTSETF. The CDR3 nucleotides are TGTGCCAGTAGGGCCGGGACATCTGAAACCTTC.

DNA of the CDR3: TGTGCCAGCAGCTTGTTTCGCGGGGAAAACGAGCAGTACTTC. It codes for CASSLFRGENEQYF. This chain joins TRBV7-9 and TRBJ2-7, with D perhaps TRBD2 (6 bases). Germline CDR1 is SEHNR and CDR2 is FQNEAQ (reference sequence). The ends were cut back, 3 bases at V and 5 bases at J, with 14 bases in the middle. The CDR3 loop spans 14 amino acids.

The CDR3 region has the DNA TGTGCCAGCAGCTCGGGACTAGTTTTTGGGGAGCTGTTTTTT. This gives the protein CASSSGLVFGELFF. The chain combines TRBV7-9 with TRBJ2-2; 8 nucleotides agree with TRBD2. V lost 4 bases, J lost 8 bases, and 6 bases stayed unmatched. This CDR3 has 14 amino acids. Germline V lookup: CDR1 SEHNR, CDR2 FQNEAQ (reference sequence). Based on the CDR3 plus reference TRBV7-9 and TRBJ2-2, the full variable domain is DTGVSQNPRHKITKRGQNVTFRCDPISEHNRLYWYRQTLGQGPEFLTYFQNEAQLEKSRLLSDRFSAERPKGSFSTLEIQRTEQGDSAMYLCASSSGLVFGELFFGEGSRLTVL.

The chain combines TRBV18 with TRBJ1-5; D gene unclear. In germline, CDR1 is KGHSH, CDR2 LQKENI. This CDR3 is built from 16 residues. The V and J ends lost 0 bases and 3 bases respectively, with 12 bases between them. The CDR3 protein is CASSPPGPKSNQPQHF. The CDR3 DNA reads as TGTGCCAGCTCACCACCAGGGCCAAAGTCCAATCAGCCCCAGCATTTT.

This clone has a count of ten or more. It is unclear where the CDR3 begins or ends on the DNA, so no DNA is shown, and the CDR3 is as TCRdb lists it. V usage is TRBV30 and J usage is TRBJ2-1; TRBD2 is the table's D call, not checked against the DNA. The CDR3 has 14 residues if both end residues are counted. Germline CDR1 is GTSNPN and CDR2 is SVGIG (reference sequence). CDR3 protein: CAWGKGTSGRESFF.

CDR3 region: CASWAGTEQFF. Here the CDR3 DNA reads TGTGCCTCCTGGGCCGGGACAGAGCAGTTCTTC. The chain combines TRBV19 with TRBJ2-1, with D perhaps matching TRBD1 (6 bases). This CDR3 comprises 11 residues. The V end was cut by 11 bases, the J end by 10 bases, with 15 bases between. The germline gives CDR1 LNHDA, CDR2 SQIVND (reference sequence).

DNA for the CDR3: TGTGCCAGCAGACGGGGGACCAATCAGCCCCAGCATTTT. Translation gives CASRRGTNQPQHF. V and J are TRBV28 and TRBJ1-5, with D possibly being TRBD1 (5 bases). Per germline, CDR1 MDHEN and CDR2 SYDVKM. The CDR3 totals 13 residues. The ends were cut back, 6 bases at V and 3 bases at J, with 9 bases in the middle.

The chain employs TRBV29-1 and TRBJ2-1; possibly TRBD1 or TRBD2 for D (5 bases each). The germline V gene encodes CDR1 SQVTM and CDR2 ANQGSEA. V was trimmed by 3 bases and J by 0 bases, leaving 21 bases between them. CDR3 length: 18 amino acids. The CDR3 nucleotides are TGCAGCGTTGATAGAGGGGCAGGGTCGGCGAGCTCCTACAATGAGCAGTTCTTC. Translation: CSVDRGAGSASSYNEQFF.

The chain joins TRBV6-1 to TRBJ2-2, with D unresolved. CDR1 is MNHNS, CDR2 SASEGT, per germline. CDR3 length: 12 residues. V lost 7 bases and J lost 7, with 10 bases in between. The CDR3 here is CASNFLGGELFF. The DNA for the CDR3 is TGTGCCAGCAACTTCCTAGGCGGGGAGCTGTTTTTT.

This clone counts as medium-sized (0.01 to 0.1%). The chain has TRBV25-1 and TRBJ1-1; 10 positions agree with TRBD1. There are 14 residues in the CDR3. Losses at the gene ends were 2 bases for V and 9 bases for J; bases not matched to a gene: 6. Germline V gene data show CDR1 as MGHDK and CDR2 as SYGVNS. This chain's CDR3 is CASSEIVTGGKAFF. CDR3 in DNA: TGTGCCAGCAGTGAAATTGTGACAGGGGGCAAAGCTTTCTTT.

The chain links TRBV5-8 to TRBJ1-1; possible D gene TRBD1, 5 bases. V was cut by 6 bases and J by 10 bases, with 16 bases left in between. The CDR3 has 12 amino acids. Per germline, CDR1 SGHTS and CDR2 YDEGEE. In DNA, the CDR3 is TGTGCCAGCACCGAACCCCCAGGGTCAGCTTTCTTT. As protein: CASTEPPGSAFF.

The chain carries TRBV6-6 and TRBJ2-3; no reliable D call. V dropped 2 bases and J dropped 4 bases, with 4 bases sitting between them. This CDR3 is built from 12 residues. CDR1 and CDR2 (germline): MNHNY, SVGAGI (reference sequence). Here the CDR3 DNA reads TGTGCCAGCAGTTACATTTCAGATACGCAGTATTTT. As protein: CASSYISDTQYF.

The rearrangement joins TRBV4-1 to TRBJ1-2, with TRBD1 identical over 10 bases. The CDR3 sequence is 16 residues long. The germline gives CDR1 MGHRA, CDR2 YSYEKL. Trimming took 0 bases from V and 3 from J; bases not matched to a gene: 4. CDR3 DNA: TGCGCCAGCAGCCAAGATTTGGGGACAGGGGACTATGGCTACACCTTC. Encoded protein: CASSQDLGTGDYGYTF.

The chain joins TRBV5-1 to TRBJ1-1; D unresolved. From germline, CDR1 is SGHRS and CDR2 YFSETQ. V was pared by 4 bases and J by 5 bases, with 12 bases between. This CDR3 contains 13 residues. The CDR3 sequence is CASSPGGGTEAFF. CDR3 bases: TGCGCCAGCAGCCCCGGAGGTGGTACTGAAGCTTTCTTT.

The rearrangement links TRBV7-2 to TRBJ2-2; D call uncertain. The length of the CDR3 is 16 residues. The germline V gene encodes CDR1 SGHTA and CDR2 FQGNSA. Trimming cost V 1 base and J 6 bases, with 15 bases left between them. The CDR3, as DNA: TGTGCCAGCAGCTTAGGTCTACGCGCTGATTCCGGGGAGCTGTTTTTT. Its translation is CASSLGLRADSGELFF.

The chain has TRBV25-1 and TRBJ2-7, with TRBD2 matching over 13 bases. The CDR3 loop spans 13 amino acids. With V trimmed by 8 bases and J by 5 bases, 3 bases remained unmatched. CDR1 MGHDK and CDR2 SYGVNS come from the germline V gene. The CDR3 loop reads CASRTSGSHEQYF. The CDR3 DNA is TGTGCCAGCCGGACTAGCGGGAGCCACGAGCAGTACTTC.

V is TRBV5-1 and J is TRBJ1-1; weak D call: TRBD1 (5 bases). The CDR3 has 14 residues. Germline V gene data show CDR1 as SGHRS and CDR2 as YFSETQ. Trimming removed 4 bases at V and 0 bases at J, with 10 bases between. CDR3 sequence: CASSLAGMNTEAFF. The CDR3, as DNA: TGCGCCAGCAGCCTGGCAGGGATGAACACTGAAGCTTTCTTT.